Given below is one T cell receptor (beta chain) in context. Its matching antigen is unknown. PCR involved 60 Vbeta and 13 Jbeta primers. Generated by immunoSEQ multiplex PCR, the TCRdb table keeps only in-frame clones and is missing some. The sample holds tens of thousands of clones, around 50% seen once. The CDR3 has 17 residues. The data belong to a study of cytomegalovirus exposure and HLA in healthy donors. Study as a whole: In terms of ancestry, the Caucasian-associated cluster contained roughly 81% of the approximately 400 genotyped donors. Broader study findings: The authors later found most CMV-associated TCR beta chains appeared HLA-restricted. Cytomegalovirus association was listed for about 150 TCR beta chains. After further analysis at a later stage, 16,951 TCR beta sequences were associated with HLA alleles at 0.05 false discovery rate.

The receptor was isolated from a woman in her thirties or forties in good health and CMV-seropositive. The chain is built from TRBV21-1 and TRBJ1-1; the DNA was not used to check the table's D call, TRBD1. TRBV21-1 counts as a pseudogene. The sequencing sample was made of PBMCs. This CDR3 is CASNPEPGQGMDTEAFF. As DNA, the CDR3 is TGTGCCAGCAATCCAGAACCGGGACAGGGTATGGACACTGAAGCTTTCTTT.